A single sample gave rise to the 15 T cell receptor beta chains below, sequenced in a study of blood T cells in healthy people across ages. The authors ran a second PCR of about 6 to 11 cycles using a sample-barcoded 5' primer and a J-beta primer mix. TCRdb independently ran MiXCR on the 5' RACE reads; one entry per CDR3 protein. The table lists roughly 720,000 distinct CDR3 sequences, 53% of them singletons. The sequencing input was blood. These receptors were obtained from an elderly man in good health.

Only a few counts were recorded for this clonotype. The chain has TRBV27 and TRBJ2-1; no clear D. The CDR3 spans 14 residues. V was cut by 8 bases and J by 0 bases, with 11 bases left in between. The germline gives CDR1 MNHEY, CDR2 SMNVEV (reference sequence). The CDR3 DNA is TGTGCCAGCTCCCAGACGGCCTCCTACAATGAGCAGTTCTTC. Amino acids: CASSQTASYNEQFF.

V gene TRBV12-5 combines with J gene TRBJ2-2, with 13 bases that match TRBD2. V shed 7 bases, J shed 6 bases, and the junction held 5 bases outside the gene matches. The CDR3 is made up of 15 amino acids. Germline V gene data show CDR1 as LGHNT and CDR2 as FRNRAP. The CDR3 nucleotides are TGTGCTAGTGCCCCAGGACTAGCGGGAGCCGGGGAGCTGTTTTTT. This sequence encodes CASAPGLAGAGELFF.

The gene calls are TRBV24-1 and TRBJ2-3, with D hard to call. The CDR3 sequence is 15 residues long. Trimming shortened V by 3 bases and J by 2 bases, and 11 bases separated the two germline ends. CDR1 and CDR2 from the germline V gene are KGHDR and SFDVKD. CDR3 protein: CATSDPRSSTDTQYF. The CDR3 region has the DNA TGTGCCACCAGTGATCCACGGTCGTCCACAGATACGCAGTATTTT.

This clonotype was recorded a few times. The chain joins TRBV11-1 to TRBJ2-7; 13 nucleotides match TRBD2. This CDR3 is 18 amino acids long. The trim removed 0 bases at V and 0 bases at J, leaving 5 bases unmatched. Germline assignment: CDR1 SGHAT and CDR2 FQDESV (reference sequence). The CDR3: CASSLAQGLAGPSYEQYF. In DNA, the CDR3 is TGTGCCAGCAGCTTAGCACAGGGACTAGCGGGGCCCTCCTACGAGCAGTACTTC.

This clonotype has a single count. V is TRBV12-3 or TRBV12-4 and J is TRBJ2-2, with D unclear. The CDR3 sequence is 14 residues long. The germline V and J ends were trimmed by 2 bases and 1 base, with 5 bases remaining between them. The CDR3 spells CASSLQQNTGELFF. CDR3 nucleotide sequence: TGTGCCAGCAGTTTACAGCAGAACACCGGGGAGCTGTTTTTT.

The CDR3 nucleotides read TGTGCCAGCGGGACTAGCGGTAATGAGCAGTTCTTC. Translation gives CASGTSGNEQFF. The chain joins TRBV18 to TRBJ2-1; 11 positions agree with TRBD2. Germline V lookup: CDR1 KGHSH, CDR2 LQKENI. There are 12 residues in the CDR3. V lost 8 bases, J lost 7 bases, and 1 base stayed unmatched. Variable domain in full (rest from reference TRBV18 and TRBJ2-1): NAGVMQNPRHLVRRRGQEARLRCSPMKGHSHVYWYRQLPEEGLKFMVYLQKENIIDESGMPKERFSAEFPKEGPSILRIQQVVRGDSAAYFCASGTSGNEQFFGPGTRLTVL.

The chain carries TRBV9 and TRBJ2-5; TRBD2 matches 13 bases. The end of the DNA is better explained by TRBJ2-1, so the J call may be wrong. This CDR3 has 16 amino acids. Germline V CDR1 and CDR2: SGDLS, YYNGEE. Here the CDR3 reads CASGRGGLAGVGEQFF. The CDR3 DNA reads as TGTGCCAGCGGCCGGGGAGGACTAGCGGGAGTAGGGGAGCAGTTCTTC.

This clonotype was counted a few times. V is TRBV7-2 and J is TRBJ2-6; D might be TRBD1 or TRBD2, each matching 6 bases. V dropped 2 bases and J dropped 4 bases, with 12 bases sitting between them. Per germline, CDR1 SGHTA and CDR2 FQGNSA. The CDR3 totals 16 residues. In DNA, the CDR3 is TGTGCCAGCAGCTTATCGGGGGCTGGCGGGGCCAACGTCCTGACTTTC. This encodes CASSLSGAGGANVLTF. Supplemented by reference TRBV7-2 and TRBJ2-6, the full variable domain reads GAGVSQSPSNKVTEKGKDVELRCDPISGHTALYWYRQSLGQGLEFLIYFQGNSAPDKSGLPSDRFSAERTGGSVSTLTIQRTQQEDSAVYLCASSLSGAGGANVLTFGAGSRLTVL.

A few counts support this clonotype. The V call is TRBV29-1, the J call TRBJ2-1, with 10 nucleotides matching TRBD2. This CDR3 is 18 amino acids long. V was pared by 7 bases and J by 4 bases, with 19 bases of the junction left unmatched. Germline CDR1 is SQVTM and CDR2 is ANQGSEA. CDR3 nucleotides: TGCAGCGCCCCAAGAGCGGGAGGGCCGTTTTTTTCGTACAATGAGCAGTTCTTC. Translation: CSAPRAGGPFFSYNEQFF.

The V and J genes are TRBV29-1 and TRBJ2-7; 7 nucleotides line up with TRBD2. The CDR3 sequence is 15 residues long. CDR1 and CDR2 from the germline V gene are SQVTM and ANQGSEA. Trimming at V came to 6 bases and at J to 0 bases, leaving 11 bases not matched to a gene. The CDR3: CSVNGASGSSYEQYF. CDR3 bases: TGCAGCGTCAATGGGGCTAGCGGTAGCTCCTACGAGCAGTACTTC.

The V call is TRBV12-3 or TRBV12-4, the J call TRBJ2-1, with 7 bases matching TRBD2. The CDR3 is made up of 15 amino acids. V lost 5 bases, J lost 6 bases, and 10 bases stayed unmatched. The CDR3: CASSPGGSAFNEQFF. The CDR3 DNA is TGTGCCAGCAGTCCTGGCGGGAGTGCGTTCAATGAGCAGTTCTTC.

This chain uses TRBV28 with TRBJ1-4; 10 bases agree with TRBD1. The junction had 9 bases not matched to a gene; V was cut back by 5 bases and J by 3 bases. Germline V gives CDR1 MDHEN, CDR2 SYDVKM. There are 17 residues in the CDR3. CDR3 coding DNA: TGTGCCAGCAGTCCAGCTCCGGGACAGGGGCCTAATGAAAAACTGTTTTTT. It is translated as CASSPAPGQGPNEKLFF.

The rearrangement links TRBV6-6 to TRBJ1-1, with D possibly matching TRBD1 (6 bases). Germline CDR1 MNHNY, CDR2 SVGAGI (reference sequence). This CDR3 has 14 amino acids. Trimming stripped 5 bases from V and 3 bases from J, with 13 bases between. The CDR3 loop reads CASSVTGLHTEAFF. CDR3 sequence (DNA): TGTGCCAGCAGTGTTACAGGGTTGCACACTGAAGCTTTCTTT.

The V call is TRBV28, the J call TRBJ2-7, with TRBD1 matching over 9 bases. This CDR3 contains 16 residues. Per germline, CDR1 MDHEN and CDR2 SYDVKM. J gave up 4 bases and V 4 bases, and 11 bases lay outside the gene matches. CDR3 DNA: TGTGCCAGCAGTTACCTGACTGGGACAGGGAGGTACGAGCAGTACTTC. Translating gives CASSYLTGTGRYEQYF.

The chain couples TRBV7-2 to TRBJ2-4; 9 bases match TRBD1. The V gene's germline CDR1 is SGHTA and CDR2 FQGNSA. CDR3 length equals 17 residues. V shed 5 bases, J shed 13 bases, and the junction held 21 bases outside the gene matches. This CDR3 is CASSPLVPGQGSYGQYF. Written as DNA, the CDR3 is TGTGCCAGCAGCCCCCTCGTACCGGGACAGGGTTCCTACGGGCAGTACTTC.